Listed below are T cell receptor beta chains from one sample, sequenced in a study of blood T cells in healthy people across ages. Using its own MiXCR run on the 5' RACE reads, TCRdb lists one record per CDR3 protein. Here the sample spans more than 1,400,000 distinct CDR3 sequences, approximately 38% being singletons. Sequenced sample: blood. Receptors were obtained from a woman aged 18-30 years in good health. Both conserved end residues are part of each CDR3. The D gene is left open where the match is weak. Size tells how often a clone was seen (once, few, many) or the class of an expanded clone, and some rows leave it out.

>.|TRBJ2-7|TRBV5-1|TRBD2
CASSLMASGGNNEQYF
TGCGCCAGCAGCTTGATGGCTAGCGGAGGGAACAATGAGCAGTACTTC
>few|TRBJ1-4|TRBV6-1|.
CASSRVGEVEKLFF
TGTGCCAGCAGTCGGGTCGGGGAGGTTGAAAAACTGTTTTTT
>.|TRBJ2-1|TRBV7-8|.
CASSVGAGSYNEQFF
TGTGCCAGCAGCGTGGGGGCTGGTTCCTACAATGAGCAGTTCTTC
>.|TRBJ2-5|TRBV21-1|.
CASSGGTVDLYNEQYF
TGTGCCAGCAGCGGGGGGACAGTGGACCTCTACAATGAGCAGTACTTC
>.|TRBJ1-2|TRBV24-1|TRBD1
CATSDAGDRAIYGYTF
TGTGCCACCAGTGATGCCGGGGACAGGGCGATTTATGGCTACACCTTC
>.|TRBJ1-4|TRBV3-1|.
CASSQEGPRIGGNEKLFF
TGTGCCAGCAGCCAAGAGGGGCCTAGGATCGGGGGAAACGAAAAACTGTTTTTT
>.|TRBJ2-3|TRBV20-1|.
CSARGGQRTSTDTQYF
TGCAGTGCTAGAGGGGGTCAGCGGACTAGCACAGATACGCAGTATTTT
>.|TRBJ2-1|TRBV27|.
CASSFRAQGRGNEQFF
TGTGCCAGCAGTTTCCGTGCCCAGGGGCGGGGTAATGAGCAGTTCTTC
>.|TRBJ2-1|TRBV6-1|TRBD2
CASLKRGGTAEQFF
TGTGCCAGCCTCAAGAGGGGAGGGACGGCTGAGCAGTTCTTC
>.|TRBJ2-7|TRBV7-9|TRBD2
CASSSRDGGRGYEQYF
TGTGCCAGCAGCTCGAGGGATGGCGGGAGGGGATACGAGCAGTACTTC
>.|TRBJ2-7|TRBV3-1|.
CASSQDLSLGYEQYF
TGTGCCAGCAGCCAAGATCTCTCGTTGGGCTACGAGCAGTACTTC
>.|TRBJ2-1|TRBV18|TRBD1
CASSPLSGGDEQFF
TGTGCCAGCTCACCATTGTCAGGGGGCGATGAGCAGTTCTTC
>few|TRBJ2-3|TRBV6-4|.
CASSDGGVTDTQYF
TGTGCCAGCAGTGACGGCGGAGTTACAGATACGCAGTATTTT
>few|TRBJ1-1|TRBV6-5|TRBD1
CASSYLGQGANTEAFF
TGTGCCAGCAGTTACCTAGGACAGGGGGCTAACACTGAAGCTTTCTTT
>few|TRBJ2-1|TRBV6-6|.
CASSQGGAGYNEQFF
TGTGCCAGCAGTCAGGGCGGGGCAGGCTACAATGAGCAGTTCTTC
>.|TRBJ2-1|TRBV4-1|.
CASSQNSGLNEQFF
TGCGCCAGCAGCCAGAATAGCGGACTCAATGAGCAGTTCTTC
>.|TRBJ2-5|TRBV5-1|TRBD1
CASSLEGTGRETQYF
TGCGCCAGCAGCTTGGAAGGGACAGGGCGAGAGACCCAGTACTTC
>few|TRBJ2-6|TRBV6-1|TRBD2
CASRALAGGNSGANVLTF
TGTGCCAGCAGAGCGTTAGCGGGAGGAAACTCTGGGGCCAACGTCCTGACTTTC
>.|TRBJ2-7|TRBV20-1|.
CSASWGNEQYF
TGCAGTGCTAGTTGGGGCAACGAGCAGTACTTC
>.|TRBJ2-1|TRBV5-1|TRBD2
CASGGAGGPYNEQFF
TGCGCCAGCGGAGGGGCGGGAGGGCCCTACAATGAGCAGTTCTTC
>.|TRBJ2-1|TRBV18|.
CASSPQVLNEQFF
TGTGCCAGCTCACCGCAAGTTTTAAATGAGCAGTTCTTC
>.|TRBJ1-2|TRBV6-5|TRBD1
CASRLTTGSVGYTF
TGTGCCAGCAGGCTTACGACAGGGAGTGTTGGCTACACCTTC